This TCR beta chain is drawn from a study of cytomegalovirus exposure and HLA in healthy donors. Across the study: An analysis done earlier identified about 120 million unique TCR beta sequences from about 179 million T cells.

Comments on this clone: Its antigen is currently unknown.

PCR involved 60 Vbeta and 13 Jbeta primers. Here immunoSEQ multiplex PCR was the method, and the copy in TCRdb shows in-frame clones only, minus some. The sample lists roughly 140,000 clones; about four fifths were seen once. Germline loops: CDR1 MNHNS, CDR2 SASEGT. V dropped 6 bases and J dropped 6; count of bases not matched to a gene: 10. This CDR3 is built from 15 residues. Whole-study findings and limits: Three chains linked to CMV were shown in vitro to be specific for CMV antigens. A later analysis linked a missense DCLRE1C variant to TCR beta V- and J-gene trimming. When presence/absence was analysed, sequencing depth was taken to be roughly uniform across donors.

The chain has TRBV6-1 and TRBJ1-5; 8 bases are a match to TRBD1. Sequencing was carried out using PBMCs. This receptor was obtained from a young man in good health and CMV-seronegative. The CDR3 reads CASRPQGASSQPQHF. The CDR3 coding sequence is TGTGCCAGCAGGCCCCAGGGGGCATCATCTCAGCCCCAGCATTTT.